A single sample gave rise to the 2 T cell receptor beta chains below, sequenced in a study of T cell responses to AZD1222 COVID-19 vaccine. Method: immunoSEQ multiplex PCR; TCRdb's copy keeps in-frame clones and lacks some. The data hold over 100,000 clones, with 89% observed a single time. The material was peripheral blood, obtained on day 0 of AZD1222 vaccination. These receptors were taken from an adult in good health.

The rearrangement joins TRBV5-1 to TRBJ2-5; 10 positions agree with TRBD2. Germline CDR1 is SGHRS and CDR2 is YFSETQ. Losses at the gene ends were 0 bases for V and 3 bases for J; bases not matched to a gene: 5. CDR3 size: 16 residues. This CDR3 reads CASSLGSSGGKETQYF. The DNA for the CDR3 is TGCGCCAGCAGCTTGGGATCTAGCGGGGGAAAAGAGACCCAGTACTTC.

This chain joins TRBV18 and TRBJ1-1; possibly TRBD1 for D (5 bases). The CDR3 has 16 amino acids. V was pared by 3 bases and J by 0 bases, with 14 bases between. Germline loops: CDR1 KGHSH, CDR2 LQKENI. The CDR3 sequence is CASSPTVDSLNTEAFF. The CDR3 region has the DNA TGTGCCAGCTCACCGACGGTCGACAGCCTGAACACTGAAGCTTTCTTT.